This note documents a single T cell receptor beta chain sequence. The data are from a study of technical replicates of blood from a few donors. Sequenced by immunoSEQ multiplex PCR; TCRdb stores in-frame clones only, minus some. The sample includes 9,500 to 15,000 clones, approximately 93% seen only once; the top ten take 9.1%. Trimming shortened V by 7 bases and J by 4 bases, and 13 bases separated the two germline ends. The CDR3 totals 14 residues. Germline V lookup: CDR1 MDHEN, CDR2 SYDVKM. The source of this sequence is a human donor in good health. Sequenced material: PBMCs. This chain joins TRBV28 and TRBJ2-2, with TRBD2 as a possible D gene (5 bases). The CDR3 loop is CASIDTRGTGELFF. The CDR3 DNA reads TGTGCCAGCATTGACACCCGGGGCACCGGGGAGCTGTTTTTT.